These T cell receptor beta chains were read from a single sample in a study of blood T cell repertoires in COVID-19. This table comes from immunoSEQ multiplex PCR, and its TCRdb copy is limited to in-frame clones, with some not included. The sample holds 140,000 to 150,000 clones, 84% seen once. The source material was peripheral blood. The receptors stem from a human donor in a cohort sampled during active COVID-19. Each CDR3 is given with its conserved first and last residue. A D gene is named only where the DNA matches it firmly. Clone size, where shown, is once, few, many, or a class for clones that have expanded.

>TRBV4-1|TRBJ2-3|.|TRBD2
TGCGCCAGCGGACCTTACGGGGGGAACACAGATACGCAGTATTTT
CASGPYGGNTDTQYF
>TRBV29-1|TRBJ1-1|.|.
TGCAGCGCTGAGGGGCAGTCTTACACTGAAGCTTTCTTT
CSAEGQSYTEAFF
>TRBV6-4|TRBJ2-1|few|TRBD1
TGTGCCAGCAGTGTCAAGAACCGGGACAGGGTTAAGTTCTTC
CASSVKNRDRVKFF
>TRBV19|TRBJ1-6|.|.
TGTGCCAGTAGTAAAGTAGATTCACCCCTCCACTTT
CASSKVDSPLHF
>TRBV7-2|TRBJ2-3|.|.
TGTGCCAGCAGCTTAGATCTTAGTAGAGATACGCAGTATTTT
CASSLDLSRDTQYF
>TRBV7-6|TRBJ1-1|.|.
TGTGCCAGCAGCTTAGTAGGGGTTGGCACTGAAGCTTTCTTT
CASSLVGVGTEAFF
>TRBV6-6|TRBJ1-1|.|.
TGTGCCAGCAGTTACAGCTTTCTCAACACTGAAGCTTTCTTT
CASSYSFLNTEAFF
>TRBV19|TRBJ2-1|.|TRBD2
TGTGCCAGTAGTAGTGAGGCGGGGGTGGTCTACAATGAGCAGTTCTTC
CASSSEAGVVYNEQFF
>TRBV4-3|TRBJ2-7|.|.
TGCGCCAGCAGCCAAGATCGGGAGCCTCGAGGAGGCTACGAGCAGTACTTC
CASSQDREPRGGYEQYF
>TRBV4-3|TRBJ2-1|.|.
TGCGCCAGCAGCCAAGATCTGCAGGTCTGGAATGAGCAGTTCTTC
CASSQDLQVWNEQFF
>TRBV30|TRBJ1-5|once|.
TGTGCCTGGTCCCGGGAAAGCAATCAGCCCCAGCATTTT
CAWSRESNQPQHF
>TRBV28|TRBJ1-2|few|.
TGTGCCAGCAGTTTAAACGGCTATGGCTACACCTTC
CASSLNGYGYTF
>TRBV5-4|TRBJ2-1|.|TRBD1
TGTGCCAGCAGCCAAACAGGACAGGGGTACAATGAGCAGTTCTTC
CASSQTGQGYNEQFF
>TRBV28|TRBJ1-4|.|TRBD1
TGTGCCAGCAGTTTAGGAGGGGGCATTAATGAAAAACTGTTTTTT
CASSLGGGINEKLFF
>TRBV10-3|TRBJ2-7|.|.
TGTGCCATCAGTGAGTCTATGGGCGGGGTCTACGAGCAGTACTTC
CAISESMGGVYEQYF
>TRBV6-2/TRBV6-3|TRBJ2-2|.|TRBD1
TGTGCCAGCAGTTTTCGGACAGGGCTTTTAAGGACCGGGGAGCTGTTTTTT
CASSFRTGLLRTGELFF
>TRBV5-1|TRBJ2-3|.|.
TGCGCCAGCAGCGTAGGACAGGATACGCAGTATTTT
CASSVGQDTQYF
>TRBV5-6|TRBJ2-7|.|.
TGTGCCAGCAGTCCTACTCCCTCCCACAGGCAAAGCTCCTACGAGCAGTACTTC
CASSPTPSHRQSSYEQYF
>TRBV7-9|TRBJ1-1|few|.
TGTGCCAGCAGCTTTACGAACGGCGGCACTGAAGCTTTCTTT
CASSFTNGGTEAFF
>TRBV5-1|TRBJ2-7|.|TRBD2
TGCGCCAGCAGCTTGGCCCCGGGACTAGCGGGGGGGCCGGGCGAGCAGTACTTC
CASSLAPGLAGGPGEQYF
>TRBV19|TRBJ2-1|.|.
TGTGCCAGTGCATCTAGCTCCTACAATGAGCAGTTCTTC
CASASSSYNEQFF
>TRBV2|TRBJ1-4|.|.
TGTGCCAGCAGTGAAGATAGGTTAGAGGGCGTGGGAAAACTGTTTTTT
CASSEDRLEGVGKLFF
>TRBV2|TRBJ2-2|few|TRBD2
TGTGCCAGCGAGAGCGGGGATACCGGGGAGCTGTTTTTT
CASESGDTGELFF
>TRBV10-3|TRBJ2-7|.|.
TGTGCCATCAGCGCACCTGACAGGGAGGATTCCTACGAGCAGTACTTC
CAISAPDREDSYEQYF
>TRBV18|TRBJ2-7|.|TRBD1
TGTGCCAGCTCACCATCAACCTCCGGGACAGGGGCAACCTACGAGCAGTACTTC
CASSPSTSGTGATYEQYF
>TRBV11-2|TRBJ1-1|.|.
TGTGCCAGCAGCTTCGGAGCTTTCTTT
CASSFGAFF
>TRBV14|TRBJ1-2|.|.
TGTGCCAGCAGCCCCGTATCCGGCTGGAGCTATGGCTACACCTTC
CASSPVSGWSYGYTF
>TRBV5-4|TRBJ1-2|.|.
TGTGCCAGCAGCATAAGGACAGCTAGTTATGGCTACACCTTC
CASSIRTASYGYTF
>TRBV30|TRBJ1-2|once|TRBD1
TGTGCCTGGAGTGTACATGGGACAGGGTATGGCTACACCTTC
CAWSVHGTGYGYTF
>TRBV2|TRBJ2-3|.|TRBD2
TGTGCCAGCAGTGACTCGGGACTAGATAGCACAGATACGCAGTATTTT
CASSDSGLDSTDTQYF
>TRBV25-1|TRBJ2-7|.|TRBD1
TGTGCCAGCAGTCAGACAGGGTTCACCTACGAGCAGTACTTC
CASSQTGFTYEQYF
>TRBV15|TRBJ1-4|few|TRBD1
TGTGCCACCAGCAGAGAAACAGGGGGAGGGGAAAAACTGTTTTTT
CATSRETGGGEKLFF
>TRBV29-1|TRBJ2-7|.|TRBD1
TGCAGCGTTGGCACCGGGACAGTCGACGAGCAGTACTTC
CSVGTGTVDEQYF
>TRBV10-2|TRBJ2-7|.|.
TGCGCCAGCAGTCCACAGGGCTACGAGCAGTACTTC
CASSPQGYEQYF
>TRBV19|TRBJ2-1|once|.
TGTGCCAGTAGCACCCGTGGGGCTCTCAATGAGCAGTTCTTC
CASSTRGALNEQFF